The T cell receptor (beta chain) described here comes from a study of T cell changes during pregnancy in multiple sclerosis. Clones were read by immunoSEQ multiplex PCR, and TCRdb kept only the in-frame ones, dropping some. The data show tens of thousands of clones, 85% to 95% seen once. The V segment lost 2 bases and the J segment 4 bases; nucleotides outside the gene matches: 3. The CDR3 runs 15 residues. Germline V gene data show CDR1 as MNHNS and CDR2 as SASEGT. This sample comprised CD8+ T cells from peripheral blood mononuclear cells, obtained in the third trimester of pregnancy. The sequence was collected from a female donor with multiple sclerosis, enrolled in a pregnancy study. This chain connects TRBV6-1 to TRBJ2-2, with 8 bases fitting TRBD2. CDR3 nucleotide sequence: TGTGCCAGCAGTGAATCGAGCGGGAGCACCGGGGAGCTGTTTTTT. This gives the protein CASSESSGSTGELFF.